Included here is one TCR beta chain sequence, with context. The antigen remains undetermined. The table came from immunoSEQ multiplex PCR; TCRdb's copy has only in-frame clones and leaves some out. Of around 4,700 clones listed, just over 90% are singletons. The sample originates from a study of pediatric ulcerative colitis. CDR1 is SNHLY, CDR2 FYNNEI, per germline. The length of the CDR3 is 13 residues. The V gene lost 5 bases and the J gene lost 5 bases, with 10 bases spanning the gap. Study-wide results and caveats: Two patients' blood samples yielded substantially fewer templates. Rectal repertoires separated controls, mild-moderate and acute severe colitis.

The receptor was isolated from a boy aged 5 to 17 who was a control in a study of pediatric ulcerative colitis. This chain uses TRBV2 with TRBJ2-1; either TRBD1 or TRBD2 may fit D (5 bases each). The sample taken for sequencing was blood. CDR3 bases: TGTGCCAGCAGTCGGGACGCCGACAATGAGCAGTTCTTC. Its translation: CASSRDADNEQFF. Using reference TRBV2 and TRBJ2-1 for the parts outside the CDR3, the full variable domain is EPEVTQTPSHQVTQMGQEVILRCVPISNHLYFYWYRQILGQKVEFLVSFYNNEISEKSEIFDDQFSVERPDGSNFTLKIRSTKLEDSAMYFCASSRDADNEQFFGPGTRLTVL.